These 8 T cell receptor beta chains were sequenced from one sample in a study of T-cell memory formation after mild COVID-19. TCRdb reprocessed the 5' RACE reads via MiXCR and lists one record per CDR3 protein. This table holds tens of thousands of distinct CDR3 sequences, roughly 23% found once. What was sequenced was PBMCs or a T cell subset sorted from them (not recorded which). These receptor sequences come from a young man who had mild COVID-19 (a few samples of this study predate the infection). Cell type and time point are not known.

This chain connects TRBV20-1 to TRBJ2-7; 9 bases are a match to TRBD2. J was trimmed by 1 base and V by 8 bases; bases with no gene match: 6. Per the germline V gene, CDR1 is DFQATT and CDR2 is SNEGSKA (reference sequence). This CDR3 contains 13 residues. The CDR3 nucleotides read TGCAGTACCGGCGGGGGGGAATCCTACGAGCAGTACTTC. Protein: CSTGGGESYEQYF.

The V and J genes are TRBV4-1 and TRBJ1-2; 8 bases fit TRBD1. Looked up from germline, CDR1 is MGHRA and CDR2 is YSYEKL. The CDR3 is 14 residues long. Trimming took 2 bases from V and 4 from J; bases not matched to a gene: 3. The CDR3 sequence: CASSQLGQGYGYTF. In nucleotides, the CDR3 is TGCGCCAGCAGCCAACTTGGACAGGGCTATGGCTACACCTTC.

Only a few counts were recorded for this clonotype. The chain combines TRBV3-1 with TRBJ2-7, with D possibly being TRBD1 (5 bases). V lost 3 bases to trimming and J lost 4 bases, with 16 bases between them. CDR1 and CDR2 from the germline V gene are LGHDT and YNNKEL (reference sequence). CDR3 length equals 15 residues. CDR3 sequence: CASSHDSYAGYEQYF. CDR3 coding DNA: TGTGCCAGCAGCCACGACAGCTACGCCGGGTACGAGCAGTACTTC.

Here the CDR3 DNA reads TGCGCCAGCAGTCCAGAAGCTTTCTTT. This gives the protein CASSPEAFF. V usage is TRBV5-1 and J usage is TRBJ1-1; D not resolved. Deletions cut 5 bases from V and 8 bases from J, with 4 bases between. The CDR3 is 9 residues long. Germline assignment: CDR1 SGHRS and CDR2 YFSETQ.

The chain recombines TRBV7-9 with TRBJ1-1; a weak D match, TRBD1 (5 bases). Germline V lookup: CDR1 SEHNR, CDR2 FQNEAQ (reference sequence). This CDR3 has 11 residues. Trimming removed 5 bases at V and 10 bases at J, with 11 bases between. The CDR3 loop is CASSRDRGAFF. In DNA form, the CDR3 reads TGTGCCAGCAGCCGGGACCGGGGAGCTTTCTTT.

The chain uses TRBV6-5 and TRBJ1-2; TRBD1 is a possible D gene (6 bases). V dropped 2 bases and J dropped 6 bases, with 19 bases sitting between them. The V gene's germline CDR1 is MNHEY and CDR2 SVGAGI. The CDR3 spans 16 residues. CDR3 in DNA: TGTGCCAGCAGTTACGGGAAACCTACAGGGTTACATGGCTACACCTTC. Translated, it gives CASSYGKPTGLHGYTF.

This clonotype was observed a handful of times. CDR3: CASSWNEQFF. The CDR3, as DNA: TGTGCCAGCAGCTGGAATGAGCAGTTCTTC. The gene calls are TRBV12-3 or TRBV12-4 and TRBJ2-1; the D is unclear. The CDR3 sequence is 10 residues long. Trimming left V 6 bases short and J 7 bases short, with 4 bases between.

The rearrangement uses TRBV7-8 and TRBJ2-3; 13 bases are shared with TRBD2. From germline, CDR1 is SGHVS and CDR2 FQNEAQ. With 4 bases clipped from V and 5 bases from J, the junction kept 9 bases outside the gene matches. This CDR3 region has 17 residues. The CDR3: CASSYPRTSGGLDTQYF. CDR3 DNA sequence: TGTGCCAGCAGCTACCCCCGGACTAGCGGGGGATTAGATACGCAGTATTTT.